The present T cell receptor (beta chain) was sequenced within a study of human T cells and chemical hapten exposure. Study context: Investigators sensitized around 2 cm by around 2 cm of upper inner arm skin with 2% DPC. Notes on the study in general: Controls formed significantly fewer large CDR3 similarity clusters than expanded TCRs did.

MiXCR was run by TCRdb on the RACE reads, yielding one entry per CDR3 protein. The sample comprises more than 150,000 distinct CDR3 sequences, 24% of which are singletons, and about 2.3% rests with the top ten. The time point: patch test 3, about 24 weeks after DPC sensitization. This sample's treatment: therapeutic diphenylcyclopropenone sensitization with weekly scalp DPC. Venepuncture was done earlier than the placement of each patch test. This clonotype was counted a few times. The antigen remains unidentified. The length of the CDR3 is 15 residues. V trimming: 3 bases; J trimming: 5 bases; junction bases outside the gene matches: 9. From germline, CDR1 is SGHRS and CDR2 YFSETQ.

The sequencing here drew on whole blood, taken in connection with sensitization to the hapten diphenylcyclopropenone (DPC). V usage is TRBV5-1 and J usage is TRBJ2-5; TRBD1 aligns across 8 bases. This sequence originates from a woman between 35 and 50 years old with alopecia areata. Some clones in this sample may be carry-over from other donors' samples. Here the CDR3 reads CASSWDGPGGETQYF. CDR3 DNA: TGCGCCAGCAGCTGGGACGGGCCAGGGGGCGAGACCCAGTACTTC. Combining the CDR3 with reference TRBV5-1 and TRBJ2-5 gives the whole variable domain KAGVTQTPRYLIKTRGQQVTLSCSPISGHRSVSWYQQTPGQGLQFLFEYFSETQRNKGNFPGRFSGRQFSNSRSEMNVSTLELGDSALYLCASSWDGPGGETQYFGPGTRLLVL.